This is a list of T cell receptor beta chains from one sample in a study of shared clonotypes between healthy human individuals. Using immunoSEQ multiplex PCR, the repertoire was profiled, and TCRdb retains in-frame clones only, with some absent. The data contain millions of clones, more than 90% of them singletons. The sequenced sample consisted of naive CD4+ T cells sorted from blood. The receptor set was obtained from a man in his late teens or twenties in good health. Both conserved end residues are part of each CDR3. The D gene is left open where the match is weak. Expanded clones get a size class; other rows say once, few or many, or leave the size out.

v_call: TRBV7-9; j_call: TRBJ1-2; cdr3_length: 14; d_call: NA; clone_size: NA; cdr3_aa: CASSLAQINYGYTF; cdr3_nt: TGTGCCAGCAGCTTAGCGCAGATTAACTATGGCTACACCTTC
v_call: TRBV7-6; j_call: TRBJ1-1; cdr3_length: 13; d_call: NA; clone_size: NA; cdr3_aa: CASSRGGNTEAFF; cdr3_nt: TGTGCCAGCAGCCGGGGGGGGAACACTGAAGCTTTCTTT
v_call: TRBV7-2; j_call: TRBJ2-5; cdr3_length: 14; d_call: NA; clone_size: NA; cdr3_aa: CASRGGARQETQYF; cdr3_nt: TGTGCCAGCAGGGGCGGTGCTAGGCAAGAGACCCAGTACTTC
v_call: TRBV5-1; j_call: TRBJ2-5; cdr3_length: 15; d_call: TRBD2; clone_size: NA; cdr3_aa: CASSLEGSGGGTQYF; cdr3_nt: TGCGCCAGCAGCTTGGAGGGTAGCGGGGGAGGGACCCAGTACTTC
v_call: TRBV7-2; j_call: TRBJ2-3; cdr3_length: 12; d_call: NA; clone_size: NA; cdr3_aa: CASSQLGGTQYF; cdr3_nt: TGTGCCAGCAGTCAATTAGGGGGAACGCAGTATTTT
v_call: TRBV20-1; j_call: TRBJ2-7; cdr3_length: 11; d_call: NA; clone_size: NA; cdr3_aa: CSANREYEQYF; cdr3_nt: TGCAGTGCTAACAGAGAATACGAGCAGTACTTC
v_call: TRBV12-5; j_call: TRBJ1-1; cdr3_length: 13; d_call: TRBD1; clone_size: few; cdr3_aa: CASGMQGVGEAFF; cdr3_nt: TGTGCTAGTGGTATGCAGGGGGTTGGTGAAGCTTTCTTT
v_call: TRBV9; j_call: TRBJ2-2; cdr3_length: 17; d_call: TRBD2; clone_size: NA; cdr3_aa: CASSPYARGENTGELFF; cdr3_nt: TGTGCCAGCAGCCCCTACGCTCGGGGGGAAAACACCGGGGAGCTGTTTTTT
v_call: TRBV9; j_call: TRBJ2-2; cdr3_length: 15; d_call: TRBD1; clone_size: NA; cdr3_aa: CASSVRDREGGELFF; cdr3_nt: TGTGCCAGCAGCGTCCGGGACAGGGAAGGCGGGGAGCTGTTTTTT
v_call: TRBV5-8; j_call: TRBJ2-5; cdr3_length: 16; d_call: NA; clone_size: once; cdr3_aa: CASSLAYAVTRETQYF; cdr3_nt: TGTGCCAGCAGCCTGGCTTATGCGGTAACTCGGGAGACCCAGTACTTC
v_call: TRBV19; j_call: TRBJ2-3; cdr3_length: 16; d_call: NA; clone_size: NA; cdr3_aa: CASSPSLGISTDTQYF; cdr3_nt: TGTGCCAGTAGTCCCTCTCTAGGGATTAGCACAGATACGCAGTATTTT
v_call: TRBV7-2; j_call: TRBJ2-1; cdr3_length: 14; d_call: NA; clone_size: NA; cdr3_aa: CASSPASFYNEQFF; cdr3_nt: TGTGCCAGCAGCCCGGCTAGCTTCTACAATGAGCAGTTCTTC
v_call: TRBV30; j_call: TRBJ2-4; cdr3_length: 15; d_call: TRBD2; clone_size: NA; cdr3_aa: CAWSGLARGGNIQYF; cdr3_nt: TGTGCCTGGAGCGGACTAGCGCGCGGAGGAAACATTCAGTACTTC
v_call: TRBV5-1; j_call: TRBJ2-7; cdr3_length: 14; d_call: TRBD1; clone_size: NA; cdr3_aa: CASSRVSGGSEQYF; cdr3_nt: TGCGCCAGCAGCCGCGTTTCAGGGGGAAGCGAGCAGTACTTC
v_call: TRBV7-9; j_call: TRBJ2-3; cdr3_length: 15; d_call: NA; clone_size: NA; cdr3_aa: CASSLLGRGTDTQYF; cdr3_nt: TGTGCCAGCAGCTTACTAGGTCGTGGCACAGATACGCAGTATTTT
v_call: TRBV2; j_call: TRBJ2-6; cdr3_length: 14; d_call: NA; clone_size: NA; cdr3_aa: CASNRGIGANVLTF; cdr3_nt: TGTGCCAGCAATCGGGGGATTGGGGCCAACGTCCTGACTTTC
v_call: TRBV10-3; j_call: TRBJ2-7; cdr3_length: 14; d_call: TRBD1; clone_size: NA; cdr3_aa: CAISESTGGYEQYF; cdr3_nt: TGTGCCATCAGTGAGTCGACAGGGGGGTACGAGCAGTACTTC
v_call: TRBV7-6; j_call: TRBJ2-2; cdr3_length: 12; d_call: NA; clone_size: NA; cdr3_aa: CASSLEYGELFF; cdr3_nt: TGTGCCAGCAGCTTAGAATACGGGGAGCTGTTTTTT
v_call: TRBV30; j_call: TRBJ2-7; cdr3_length: 13; d_call: TRBD1; clone_size: NA; cdr3_aa: CAWTGQASYEQYF; cdr3_nt: TGTGCCTGGACCGGACAGGCGTCCTACGAGCAGTACTTC
v_call: TRBV30; j_call: TRBJ2-5; cdr3_length: 16; d_call: NA; clone_size: NA; cdr3_aa: CAWSGGEQPSQETQYF; cdr3_nt: TGTGCCTGGAGTGGAGGCGAACAGCCCTCTCAAGAGACCCAGTACTTC
v_call: TRBV5-1; j_call: TRBJ2-1; cdr3_length: 15; d_call: NA; clone_size: NA; cdr3_aa: CASFTGEGVYNEQFF; cdr3_nt: TGCGCCAGCTTTACAGGGGAGGGGGTTTACAATGAGCAGTTCTTC
v_call: TRBV21-1; j_call: TRBJ1-2; cdr3_length: 16; d_call: NA; clone_size: once; cdr3_aa: CASSKEGTRPNYGYTF; cdr3_nt: TGTGCCAGCAGCAAAGAAGGAACCCGCCCTAACTATGGCTACACCTTC
v_call: TRBV28; j_call: TRBJ1-6; cdr3_length: 12; d_call: NA; clone_size: NA; cdr3_aa: CASSPYNSPLHF; cdr3_nt: TGTGCCAGCAGTCCCTATAATTCACCCCTCCACTTT
v_call: TRBV7-9; j_call: TRBJ2-7; cdr3_length: 16; d_call: NA; clone_size: once; cdr3_aa: CASSLAGALSSYEQYF; cdr3_nt: TGTGCCAGCAGCTTAGCGGGCGCCCTCTCTTCCTACGAGCAGTACTTC
v_call: TRBV27; j_call: TRBJ2-2; cdr3_length: 19; d_call: TRBD2; clone_size: once; cdr3_aa: CASSLYGLAGKHGAGELFF; cdr3_nt: TGTGCCAGCAGTTTATACGGACTAGCGGGAAAACACGGGGCCGGGGAGCTGTTTTTT
v_call: TRBV2; j_call: TRBJ2-4; cdr3_length: 14; d_call: TRBD1; clone_size: NA; cdr3_aa: CASSPGTGGVIQYF; cdr3_nt: TGTGCCAGCAGCCCTGGGACAGGGGGCGTCATTCAGTACTTC
v_call: TRBV2; j_call: TRBJ1-1; cdr3_length: 14; d_call: TRBD1; clone_size: once; cdr3_aa: CASRDGTGWTEAFF; cdr3_nt: TGTGCCAGCAGAGACGGGACAGGGTGGACTGAAGCTTTCTTT
v_call: TRBV6-6; j_call: TRBJ1-3; cdr3_length: 12; d_call: NA; clone_size: NA; cdr3_aa: CASSIKQNTIYF; cdr3_nt: TGTGCCAGCAGTATTAAACAAAACACCATATATTTT
v_call: TRBV18; j_call: TRBJ2-6; cdr3_length: 15; d_call: NA; clone_size: NA; cdr3_aa: CASSPSQAGANVLTF; cdr3_nt: TGTGCCAGCTCACCATCCCAGGCCGGGGCCAACGTCCTGACTTTC
v_call: TRBV30; j_call: TRBJ1-1; cdr3_length: 13; d_call: NA; clone_size: few; cdr3_aa: CAWRGQINTEAFF; cdr3_nt: TGTGCCTGGAGAGGGCAGATAAACACTGAAGCTTTCTTT
v_call: TRBV5-1; j_call: TRBJ1-1; cdr3_length: 15; d_call: TRBD1; clone_size: NA; cdr3_aa: CASSFGSTGGTEAFF; cdr3_nt: TGCGCCAGCAGCTTCGGGTCGACAGGGGGCACTGAAGCTTTCTTT
v_call: TRBV6-6; j_call: TRBJ1-5; cdr3_length: 14; d_call: TRBD1; clone_size: NA; cdr3_aa: CASSRQGADQPQHF; cdr3_nt: TGTGCCAGCAGCCGACAGGGGGCGGATCAGCCCCAGCATTTT
v_call: TRBV2; j_call: TRBJ1-2; cdr3_length: 13; d_call: NA; clone_size: NA; cdr3_aa: CASRVDGAYGYTF; cdr3_nt: TGTGCCAGCAGAGTAGACGGTGCCTATGGCTACACCTTC
v_call: TRBV7-2; j_call: TRBJ2-5; cdr3_length: 13; d_call: NA; clone_size: NA; cdr3_aa: CASSVSIQETQYF; cdr3_nt: TGTGCCAGCAGCGTTAGTATCCAAGAGACCCAGTACTTC